This entry lists 15 T cell receptor beta chains sequenced from one sample in a study of cytomegalovirus exposure and HLA in healthy donors. The PCR made use of 60 Vbeta and 13 Jbeta primers. Assay: immunoSEQ multiplex PCR; the TCRdb copy retains only in-frame clones and omits some. The sample records about 180,000 clones, roughly 83% being singletons. Sequences were obtained from PBMCs. The receptors originated from a boy aged 2 to 9 in good health and CMV-seronegative.

This sequence joins TRBV19 and TRBJ2-2, with TRBD2 identical over 7 bases. With V trimmed by 2 bases and J by 5 bases, 14 bases remained unmatched. CDR1 is LNHDA, CDR2 SQIVND, per germline (reference sequence). The CDR3 consists of 18 residues. The CDR3 sequence: CASSISFPWTSTTGELFF. CDR3 sequence (DNA): TGTGCCAGTAGTATAAGCTTCCCGTGGACTAGTACAACCGGGGAGCTGTTTTTT.

The V and J genes are TRBV6-5 and TRBJ2-7, with 7 bases that match TRBD2. This CDR3 comprises 14 residues. The trim removed 5 bases at V and 0 bases at J, leaving 4 bases unmatched. Germline values: CDR1 MNHEY, CDR2 SVGAGI. CDR3 amino acids: CASSGRGFSYEQYF. The DNA for the CDR3 is TGTGCCAGCAGTGGGCGGGGGTTCTCCTACGAGCAGTACTTC.

The chain couples TRBV6-5 to TRBJ2-7, with D unclear. The CDR3 contains 12 residues. V gave up 6 bases and J gave up 5 bases, with 11 bases separating them. CDR1 is MNHEY, CDR2 SVGAGI, per germline. CDR3 region: CASRRHIDEQYF. DNA for the CDR3: TGTGCCAGCAGGAGGCATATCGACGAGCAGTACTTC.

The gene calls are TRBV18 and TRBJ2-3; 7 nucleotides align to TRBD1. Germline CDR1 KGHSH, CDR2 LQKENI. V shed 4 bases and J 6 bases; nucleotides not matched to a gene: 7. The CDR3 has 14 residues. The CDR3 here is CASSRSGGVDTQYF. CDR3 nucleotide sequence: TGTGCCAGCTCACGGTCAGGGGGAGTGGATACGCAGTATTTT.

V and J are TRBV27 and TRBJ2-7; 10 bases fit TRBD2. After removal of 0 bases from V and 3 bases from J, the junction contained 14 bases not matched to a gene. CDR3 length equals 19 residues. Germline V CDR1 and CDR2: MNHEY, SMNVEV (reference sequence). Written as DNA, the CDR3 is TGTGCCAGCAGTTTATCAGGCGGTGCGGGACTAGCGTATTACTACGAGCAGTACTTC. This translates into CASSLSGGAGLAYYYEQYF.

This chain joins TRBV11-2 and TRBJ2-7, with D possibly being TRBD2 (6 bases). The germline gives CDR1 SGHAT, CDR2 FQNNGV. The CDR3 has 15 residues. V lost 4 bases and J lost 3, with 16 bases in between. In DNA form, the CDR3 reads TGTGCCAGCAGCTCAGAAGGGACTGCCTTCTACGAGCAGTACTTC. Protein: CASSSEGTAFYEQYF.

This clone was found a few times. This chain links TRBV7-8 with TRBJ1-2; a weak D match, TRBD1 (6 bases). Germline V gene lookup returns CDR1 SGHVS and CDR2 FQNEAQ. Trimming stripped 4 bases from V and 3 bases from J, with 15 bases between. This CDR3 contains 15 residues. CDR3 residues: CASSSNYRDHYGYTF. CDR3 DNA: TGTGCCAGCAGCTCAAATTACAGGGATCACTATGGCTACACCTTC.

This clone occurred once. The V and J genes are TRBV7-2 and TRBJ2-2; 10 nucleotides match TRBD2. CDR3 length equals 18 residues. Germline V gives CDR1 SGHTA, CDR2 FQGNSA. J was trimmed by 2 bases and V by 0 bases; bases with no gene match: 6. CDR3: CASSLAPPSGGNTGELFF. CDR3 DNA: TGTGCCAGCAGCTTAGCCCCCCCTAGCGGGGGAAACACCGGGGAGCTGTTTTTT.

The chain couples TRBV5-5 to TRBJ1-2; 8 bases are a match to TRBD1. CDR3 length: 15 residues. Losses at the gene ends were 4 bases for V and 2 bases for J; bases not matched to a gene: 7. Germline V gives CDR1 SGHKS, CDR2 YYEKEE (reference sequence). This CDR3 is CASSPRGQDNYGYTF. In nucleotides, the CDR3 is TGTGCCAGCAGCCCCAGGGGGCAGGACAACTATGGCTACACCTTC.

V gene TRBV5-1 combines with J gene TRBJ2-7; 8 bases are a match to TRBD1. The CDR3 has 15 amino acids. The V and J ends lost 0 bases and 7 bases, in that order; junction bases with no gene match: 9. Germline V CDR1 and CDR2: SGHRS, YFSETQ. The CDR3 DNA sequence: TGCGCCAGCAGCTTGGAGACAGGGGTAATTTGGGAGCAGTACTTC. Protein product: CASSLETGVIWEQYF.

The V and J genes are TRBV25-1 and TRBJ2-7; possibly TRBD1 for D (6 bases). V was pared by 2 bases and J by 0 bases, with 17 bases between. CDR1 is MGHDK, CDR2 SYGVNS, per germline. This CDR3 has 17 residues. The CDR3 is CASSEEGQGPRSYEQYF. DNA for the CDR3: TGTGCCAGCAGTGAAGAGGGGCAGGGGCCGCGCTCCTACGAGCAGTACTTC.

The J gene is TRBJ1-1, the V gene TRBV20-1; no clear D. CDR3 length: 10 amino acids. Germline CDR1 and CDR2: DFQATT and SNEGSKA (reference sequence). Trimming removed 3 bases from V and 8 bases from J, with 7 bases in between. The chain's CDR3 is CSARRQEAFF. The CDR3 DNA reads TGCAGTGCTAGGAGACAAGAAGCTTTCTTT.

The chain recombines TRBV29-1 with TRBJ1-1; maybe TRBD1 (6 bases). There are 12 residues in the CDR3. CDR1 SQVTM and CDR2 ANQGSEA come from the germline V gene. Trimming left V 5 bases short and J 1 base short, with 8 bases between. CDR3 protein: CSVQGWNTEAFF. The CDR3 bases are TGCAGCGTTCAGGGGTGGAACACTGAAGCTTTCTTT.

The J gene is TRBJ2-7, the V gene TRBV11-3; 7 bases are a match to TRBD2. The germline V gene encodes CDR1 SGHNT and CDR2 YENEEA. The CDR3 is 13 amino acids. With V trimmed by 5 bases and J by 0 bases, 1 base remained unmatched. The CDR3 region is CASSRTSSYEQYF. The CDR3 nucleotides read TGTGCCAGCAGCCGGACTAGCTCCTACGAGCAGTACTTC.

This clone showed up just a few times. The V and J genes are TRBV4-1 and TRBJ1-1; 8 bases line up with TRBD1. Trimming at V came to 3 bases and at J to 0 bases, leaving 6 bases not matched to a gene. This CDR3 contains 16 residues. Germline V gene sequence: CDR1 MGHRA, CDR2 YSYEKL. The CDR3 is CASSQGGQDLNTEAFF. CDR3 nucleotide sequence: TGCGCCAGCAGCCAGGGGGGACAGGACTTGAACACTGAAGCTTTCTTT.